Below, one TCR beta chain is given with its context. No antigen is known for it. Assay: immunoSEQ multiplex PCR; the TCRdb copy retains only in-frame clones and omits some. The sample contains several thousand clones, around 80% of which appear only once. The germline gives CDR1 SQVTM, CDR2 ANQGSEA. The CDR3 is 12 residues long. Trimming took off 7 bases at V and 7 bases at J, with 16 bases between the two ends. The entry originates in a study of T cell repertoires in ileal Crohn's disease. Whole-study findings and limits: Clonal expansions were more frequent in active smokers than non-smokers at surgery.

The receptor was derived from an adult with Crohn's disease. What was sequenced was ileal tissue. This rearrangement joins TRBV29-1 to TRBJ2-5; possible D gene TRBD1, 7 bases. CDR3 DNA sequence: TGCAGCGCGGTCGGACAGGAGGGGACCCAGTACTTC. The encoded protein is CSAVGQEGTQYF.